These 12 T cell receptor beta chains were all obtained from the same sample, sequenced in a study of tissue T cells after allogeneic stem cell transplantation. Time point reported: mouse harvest day 14 after allogeneic transplant. The graft held 10^6 splenic CD5+ T cells and 10^7 T-cell-depleted bone marrow cells. The data were produced by immunoSEQ multiplex PCR, yet TCRdb's version contains in-frame clones alone and is incomplete. Among some 3,500 clones, about half were seen once, and the ten largest hold 20% to 25%. Sequencing used gut tissue. These receptors came from a female BALB/c mouse given C57BL/6 T cells with graft-versus-host disease after an allogeneic hematopoietic cell transplant.

As for this clone: Gene names are mouse gene names. Read sequence stops 1 residue before the CDR3 end, and the germline J gene provides the missing end. The chain is built from TRBV26 and TRBJ1-3; D possibly corresponds to TRBD1 (6 bases). V was cut by 2 bases and J by 0 bases, with 8 bases left in between. The germline gives CDR1 KGHPV, CDR2 FQNQEV (reference sequence). The CDR3 contains 15 residues. CDR3 protein: CASSLGGASGNTLYF. The sequenced CDR3 bases are TGTGCCAGCAGTCTGGGGGGGGCTTCTGGAAATACGCTCTAT.

This clone rates as medium-sized. Germline and genes: mouse. With the read ending 1 residue before the CDR3 end, the germline J gene is used to fill in that end. The gene calls are TRBV13-1 and TRBJ1-4; no definite D call. Trimming removed 1 base at V and 1 base at J, with 2 bases between. In germline, CDR1 is NSHNY, CDR2 SYGAGN. There are 13 residues in the CDR3. The part of the CDR3 DNA that was read is TGTGCCAGCAGTGATCCTTCCAACGAAAGATTATTT. Its translation is CASSDPSNERLF. The CDR3, in full, reads CASSDPSNERLFF.

About this clone: The genes and germline here are from mouse. The CDR3 extends 1 residue past the end of the read, so its final part is completed from the germline J gene. This chain connects TRBV26 to TRBJ2-7; 8 bases align to TRBD1. V lost 2 bases, J lost 4 bases, and 1 base stayed unmatched. The CDR3 is 13 residues long. From germline, CDR1 is KGHPV and CDR2 FQNQEV (reference sequence). CDR3 region: CASSLRQGYEQYF. The covered CDR3 bases are TGTGCCAGCAGTCTGCGACAGGGGTATGAACAGTAC.

A word on this clone: All gene names here are mouse names. The CDR3 end is not reached by the read, which stops 1 residue before it; the germline J gene fills it in. This chain uses TRBV15 with TRBJ2-4; 8 bases are shared with TRBD1. In germline, CDR1 is SGHND, CDR2 FRSKSL. The J segment lost 3 bases and the V segment lost 3 bases, leaving 2 bases of the junction unmatched. The CDR3 extends over 14 amino acids. The DNA read from the CDR3 is TGTGCCAGCAGTTTTACAGGGGGGCAAAACACCTTGTAC. It translates to CASSFTGGQNTLY. The whole CDR3 is CASSFTGGQNTLYF.

On this clone itself: All gene names here are mouse names. The CDR3 extends 1 residue past the end of the read, so its final part is completed from the germline J gene. The chain is built from TRBV26 and TRBJ1-4; D unclear. The CDR3 runs to 13 residues. V was clipped by 6 bases and J by 4 bases, with 9 bases between them. Germline-derived CDR1 and CDR2 are KGHPV and FQNQEV (reference sequence). Incomplete CDR3 DNA: TGTGCCAGCAGCCCTACAGTCAACGAAAGATTATTT. It translates to CASSPTVNERLF. In full, the CDR3 reads CASSPTVNERLFF.

With regard to this clone: Gene names refer to mouse genes. The DNA ends 1 residue before the CDR3 does, and the rest of the CDR3 is filled in from the germline J gene. The V and J genes are TRBV12-2 and TRBJ1-4; D remains ambiguous. V was shortened by 1 base and J by 0 bases, with 8 bases between the two germline ends. Germline V CDR1 and CDR2: SGHLS, HYDKME. This CDR3 has 15 residues. Incomplete CDR3 DNA: TGTGCCAGCTCTCTTTGGCAGATTTCCAACGAAAGATTATTT. Its translation is CASSLWQISNERLF. The full CDR3 protein is CASSLWQISNERLFF.

On this clone itself: Each gene name is a mouse one. The CDR3 end is not reached by the read, which stops 1 residue before it; the germline J gene fills it in. The chain is built from TRBV26 and TRBJ1-1; weak D call: TRBD1 (6 bases). The length of the CDR3 is 13 residues. Trimming shortened V by 8 bases and J by 0 bases, and 10 bases separated the two germline ends. CDR1 is KGHPV, CDR2 FQNQEV, per germline (reference sequence). This CDR3 is CASQGHSNTEVFF. The sequenced part of the CDR3 DNA is TGTGCCAGCCAGGGACACTCAAACACAGAAGTCTTC.

For this clone: The gene symbols are mouse symbols. Read data end 1 residue before the CDR3 end; the end is taken from the germline J gene. V usage is TRBV19 and J usage is TRBJ2-4, with 7 bases aligning to TRBD2. Per germline, CDR1 FNHDT and CDR2 SITEND (reference sequence). The CDR3 is made up of 16 amino acids. V shed 0 bases and J 0 bases; nucleotides not matched to a gene: 4. CDR3 DNA (partial): TGTGCCAGCAGTATAGGGCTGGGGGTTAGTCAAAACACCTTGTAC. Translation: CASSIGLGVSQNTLY. The full CDR3 reads CASSIGLGVSQNTLYF.

In the case of this clone: Genes and germline are mouse. The CDR3 end is not reached by the read, which stops 1 residue before it; the germline J gene fills it in. V gene TRBV5 combines with J gene TRBJ2-4, with D maybe TRBD1 (5 bases). Looked up from germline, CDR1 is LGHNA and CDR2 is YNLKQL (reference sequence). The CDR3 spans 14 residues. Trimming left V 2 bases short and J 1 base short, with 7 bases between. Here the CDR3 reads CASSQRGGQNTLYF. The CDR3 DNA, read in part, is TGTGCCAGCAGCCAAAGGGGAGGTCAAAACACCTTGTAC.

Comments on this clone: Gene names follow the mouse nomenclature. The sequence runs out 1 residue before the end of the CDR3; the remainder is reconstructed from the germline J gene. This sequence joins TRBV13-2 and TRBJ1-1, with TRBD1 matching 8 bases. Per the germline V gene, CDR1 is NNHNN and CDR2 is SYGAGS (reference sequence). CDR3 size: 14 residues. Trimming cost V 1 base and J 3 bases; bases outside gene matches: 2. The CDR3 protein is CASGDTGGDTEVFF. The covered CDR3 bases are TGTGCCAGCGGTGATACAGGGGGGGACACAGAAGTCTTC.

For this clone: The gene symbols are mouse symbols. Coverage ceases 1 residue before the CDR3 finishes, and the germline J gene fills in the end. The genes are TRBV20 and TRBJ2-4; 10 bases map to TRBD2. CDR1 is GFQATS, CDR2 STVNSAI, per germline. This CDR3 has 15 residues. The ends lost 6 bases at V and 0 bases at J; junction bases unmatched: 6. CDR3 DNA (partial): TGTGGTGCCAGGACTGGGGGTTCTAGTCAAAACACCTTGTAC. It codes for CGARTGGSSQNTLY. The complete CDR3 reads CGARTGGSSQNTLYF.

Comment on this clone: The gene symbols are mouse symbols. The covered CDR3 bases are TGTGCCAGCAGTCGGACAGGTACAGAAGTCTTC. Translation gives CASSRTGTEVF. The full CDR3 protein is CASSRTGTEVFF. The rearrangement joins TRBV26 to TRBJ1-1, with TRBD1 matching over 7 bases. The CDR3 goes on 1 residue after the read ends, and that part is filled in from the germline J gene. J was trimmed by 5 bases and V by 4 bases; bases with no gene match: 1. The CDR3 runs 12 residues. Looked up from germline, CDR1 is KGHPV and CDR2 is FQNQEV (reference sequence).